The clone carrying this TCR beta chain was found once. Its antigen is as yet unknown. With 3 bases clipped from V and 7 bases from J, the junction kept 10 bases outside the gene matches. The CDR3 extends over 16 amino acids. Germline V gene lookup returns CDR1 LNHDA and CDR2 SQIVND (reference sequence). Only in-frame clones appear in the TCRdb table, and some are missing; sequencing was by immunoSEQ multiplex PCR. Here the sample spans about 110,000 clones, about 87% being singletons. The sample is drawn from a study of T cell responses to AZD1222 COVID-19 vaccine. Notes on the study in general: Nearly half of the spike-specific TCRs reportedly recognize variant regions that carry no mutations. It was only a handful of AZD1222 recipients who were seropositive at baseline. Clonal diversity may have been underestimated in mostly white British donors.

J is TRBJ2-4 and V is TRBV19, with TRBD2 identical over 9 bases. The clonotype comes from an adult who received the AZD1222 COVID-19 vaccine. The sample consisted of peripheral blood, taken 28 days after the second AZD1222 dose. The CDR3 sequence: CASSINDLLAGNIQYF. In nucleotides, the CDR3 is TGTGCCAGTAGTATTAACGACCTCCTAGCGGGGAACATTCAGTACTTC.